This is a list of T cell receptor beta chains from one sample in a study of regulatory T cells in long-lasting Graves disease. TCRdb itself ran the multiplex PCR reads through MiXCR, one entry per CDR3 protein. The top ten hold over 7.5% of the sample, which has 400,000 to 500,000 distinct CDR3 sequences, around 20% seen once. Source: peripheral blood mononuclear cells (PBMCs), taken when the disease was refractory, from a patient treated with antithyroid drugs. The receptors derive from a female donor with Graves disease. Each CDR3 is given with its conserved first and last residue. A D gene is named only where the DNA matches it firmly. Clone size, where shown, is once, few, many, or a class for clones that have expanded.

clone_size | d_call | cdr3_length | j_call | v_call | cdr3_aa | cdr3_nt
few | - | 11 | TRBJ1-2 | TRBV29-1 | CSVKTGWGYTF | TGCAGCGTTAAAACAGGGTGGGGCTACACCTTC
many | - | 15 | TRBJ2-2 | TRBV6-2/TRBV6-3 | CASSYWRGRQDELFF | TGTGCCAGCAGTTACTGGCGGGGTCGGCAGGACGAGCTGTTTTTT
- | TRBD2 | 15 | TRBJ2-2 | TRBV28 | CASGLDGRRTGELFF | TGTGCCAGCGGCTTAGACGGGAGGCGCACCGGGGAGCTGTTTTTT
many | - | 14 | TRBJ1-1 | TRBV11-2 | CASSPGTPNTEAFF | TGTGCCAGCAGCCCTGGAACGCCGAACACTGAAGCTTTCTTT
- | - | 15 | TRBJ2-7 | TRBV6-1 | CASFDTGTPTYEQYF | TGTGCCAGTTTCGACACCGGGACCCCAACCTACGAGCAGTACTTC
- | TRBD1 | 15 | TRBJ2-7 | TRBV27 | CASSAGTGGNYEQYF | TGTGCCAGCAGTGCCGGGACAGGGGGCAATTACGAGCAGTACTTC
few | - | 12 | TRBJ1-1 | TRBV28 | CASSPQGTTGFF | TGTGCCAGCAGTCCGCAGGGGACCACGGGGTTCTTT
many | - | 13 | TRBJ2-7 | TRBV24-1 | CATSDSGTYEQYF | TGTGCCACCAGTGATTCCGGGACCTACGAGCAGTACTTC
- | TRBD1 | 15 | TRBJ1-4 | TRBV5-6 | CASSLGDRGSEKLFF | TGTGCCAGCAGCTTGGGGGACAGGGGATCGGAAAAACTGTTTTTT
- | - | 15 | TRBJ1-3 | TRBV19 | CASSAIAGTGNTIYF | TGTGCCAGTAGTGCCATAGCGGGAACTGGAAACACCATATATTTT
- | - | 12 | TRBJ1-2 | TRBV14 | CASSQGQNGYTF | TGTGCCAGCAGCCAAGGGCAGAATGGCTACACCTTC
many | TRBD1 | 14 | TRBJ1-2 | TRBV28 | CASSLPGQGASYTF | TGTGCCAGCAGTTTACCCGGACAGGGGGCAAGCTACACCTTC
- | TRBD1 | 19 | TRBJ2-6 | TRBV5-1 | CASSRDGTGITSGANVLTF | TGCGCCAGCAGCAGAGACGGGACAGGTATCACCTCTGGGGCCAACGTCCTGACTTTC
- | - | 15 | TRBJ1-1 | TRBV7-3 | CASSSHWGASTEAFF | TGTGCCAGCAGCTCGCACTGGGGGGCGTCCACTGAAGCTTTCTTT
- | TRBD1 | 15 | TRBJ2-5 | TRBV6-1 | CASIVGQGAGETQYF | TGTGCCAGCATAGTAGGACAGGGGGCTGGAGAGACCCAGTACTTC
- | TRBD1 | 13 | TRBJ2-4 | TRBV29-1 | CSVATGAAPIQYF | TGCAGCGTAGCAACAGGGGCCGCCCCGATTCAGTACTTC